These 26 T cell receptor beta chains were sequenced from one sample in a study of shared clonotypes between healthy human individuals. TCRdb's table, derived via immunoSEQ multiplex PCR, lists solely in-frame clones and lacks some. Of roughly 2.5 million clones listed, approximately 90% are singletons. The sequenced material came from naive CD4+ T cells sorted from blood. Specified subset: CD45RA+ positively selected. Receptors were obtained from a man younger than 35 in good health.

The J gene is TRBJ2-7, the V gene TRBV7-2; 13 positions match TRBD2. After removal of 4 bases from V and 3 bases from J, the junction contained 6 bases not matched to a gene. The CDR3 spans 16 residues. Germline V gene lookup returns CDR1 SGHTA and CDR2 FQGNSA. CDR3 sequence reads: CASSSGGTSGNYEQYF. The CDR3 coding sequence is TGTGCCAGCAGCTCTGGCGGGACTAGCGGGAACTACGAGCAGTACTTC.

V gene TRBV5-4 combines with J gene TRBJ2-5, with a tentative D call TRBD2 (6 bases). The germline gives CDR1 SGHNT, CDR2 YYREEE (reference sequence). CDR3 length equals 14 residues. V lost 4 bases and J lost 2, with 12 bases in between. CDR3: CASSPGRGQETQYF. DNA of the CDR3: TGTGCCAGCAGCCCAGGGCGGGGTCAAGAGACCCAGTACTTC.

J is TRBJ2-5 and V is TRBV28; the D is unclear. Trimming left V 5 bases short and J 4 bases short, with 17 bases between. CDR1 and CDR2 (germline): MDHEN, SYDVKM. The CDR3 is 15 amino acids. The CDR3 sequence is CASSPQDRRAETQYF. In DNA form, the CDR3 reads TGTGCCAGCAGTCCCCAGGACCGGCGTGCAGAGACCCAGTACTTC.

As to this clone: Other DNA sequences in the sample encode the same CDR3. V is TRBV5-4 and J is TRBJ2-3; 7 nucleotides match TRBD2. V gave up 3 bases and J gave up 1 base; unmatched junction bases: 2. Per germline, CDR1 SGHNT and CDR2 YYREEE (reference sequence). The CDR3 covers 14 residues. CDR3 sequence (DNA): TGTGCCAGCAGCTCAAGCGGGGGCACAGATACGCAGTATTTT. This translates into CASSSSGGTDTQYF.

J is TRBJ2-3 and V is TRBV30; 7 nucleotides match TRBD1. The CDR3 is made up of 14 amino acids. Germline CDR1 is GTSNPN and CDR2 is SVGIG (reference sequence). With 2 bases clipped from V and 14 bases from J, the junction kept 16 bases outside the gene matches. The CDR3 loop reads CAWSPDPTGWGWYF. The CDR3 region has the DNA TGTGCCTGGAGTCCCGACCCGACAGGGTGGGGGTGGTATTTT.

This clone has a single count. The chain combines TRBV15 with TRBJ2-6; no definite D call. V was clipped by 3 bases and J by 4 bases, with 16 bases between them. Germline loops: CDR1 LNHNV, CDR2 YYDKDF (reference sequence). This CDR3 region has 17 residues. CDR3 loop: CATSRWAWGTGANVLTF. In nucleotides, the CDR3 is TGTGCCACCAGCAGGTGGGCGTGGGGAACAGGGGCCAACGTCCTGACTTTC.

The chain recombines TRBV2 with TRBJ1-2; TRBD1 aligns across 9 bases. The length of the CDR3 is 14 residues. Trimming took 1 base from V and 8 from J; bases not matched to a gene: 5. Germline V gives CDR1 SNHLY, CDR2 FYNNEI. DNA of the CDR3: TGTGCCAGCAGTGAAGTTTGGACAGGGGAAGGCTACACCTTC. As protein: CASSEVWTGEGYTF.

This chain links TRBV6-6 with TRBJ1-5, with 7 nucleotides matching TRBD1. Germline CDR1 MNHNY, CDR2 SVGAGI (reference sequence). The V gene end was trimmed by 10 bases and the J gene end by 0 bases; junction bases not matched to a gene: 6. The CDR3 covers 14 residues. The CDR3: CATIRDSSNQPQHF. CDR3 DNA sequence: TGTGCCACCATACGGGACAGTAGCAATCAGCCCCAGCATTTT.

About this clone itself: The same CDR3 can be traced to other DNA sequences in this sample. J is TRBJ1-5 and V is TRBV27; D call uncertain. V was pared by 4 bases and J by 6 bases, with 7 bases between. The germline V gene encodes CDR1 MNHEY and CDR2 SMNVEV (reference sequence). This CDR3 has 12 residues. CDR3 coding DNA: TGTGCCAGCAGTTCCGTAGGTCAGCCCCAGCATTTT. It encodes CASSSVGQPQHF.

The chain combines TRBV2 with TRBJ2-5; 14 bases agree with TRBD2. Germline CDR1 and CDR2: SNHLY and FYNNEI. V dropped 3 bases and J dropped 7; count of bases not matched to a gene: 7. This CDR3 region has 16 residues. The CDR3, as DNA: TGTGCCAGCAGTGATGGGACTAGCGGGGGATTTGGGACCCAGTACTTC. This encodes CASSDGTSGGFGTQYF. Drawing the rest from reference TRBV2 and TRBJ2-5, the complete variable domain is EPEVTQTPSHQVTQMGQEVILRCVPISNHLYFYWYRQILGQKVEFLVSFYNNEISEKSEIFDDQFSVERPDGSNFTLKIRSTKLEDSAMYFCASSDGTSGGFGTQYFGPGTRLLVL.

This chain uses TRBV30 with TRBJ1-1; D is possibly TRBD1 (5 bases). The CDR3 is 14 amino acids. The germline V and J ends were trimmed by 2 bases and 1 base, with 11 bases remaining between them. Per germline, CDR1 GTSNPN and CDR2 SVGIG (reference sequence). CDR3 nucleotide sequence: TGTGCCTGGAGTCAGGGCAGGAGGAACACTGAAGCTTTCTTT. Amino acid sequence: CAWSQGRRNTEAFF.

The V call is TRBV15, the J call TRBJ2-3; 9 bases agree with TRBD1. Trimming cost V 5 bases and J 5 bases; bases outside gene matches: 11. This CDR3 is 16 amino acids long. Germline V lookup: CDR1 LNHNV, CDR2 YYDKDF (reference sequence). As DNA, the CDR3 is TGTGCCACCAGCGGAACCGGGACAGGGCTAGTAGATACGCAGTATTTT. It translates to CATSGTGTGLVDTQYF.

The chain carries TRBV29-1 and TRBJ1-2, with 7 bases identical to TRBD1. This CDR3 region has 12 residues. CDR1 SQVTM and CDR2 ANQGSEA come from the germline V gene. V lost 7 bases to trimming and J lost 6 bases; unmatched junction nucleotides: 8. Here the CDR3 reads CSAATGWDGYTF. The CDR3 nucleotides read TGCAGCGCCGCGACAGGGTGGGATGGCTACACCTTC.

The chain has TRBV19 and TRBJ1-6, with TRBD1 as a possible D gene (6 bases). This CDR3 region has 14 residues. V gave up 7 bases and J gave up 4 bases, with 11 bases separating them. Germline assignment: CDR1 LNHDA and CDR2 SQIVND (reference sequence). In DNA form, the CDR3 reads TGTGCCAGTACCAAACAGGGATATAATTCACCCCTCCACTTT. Its translation is CASTKQGYNSPLHF.

The J gene is TRBJ1-3, the V gene TRBV11-2; D is ambiguous. This CDR3 spans 17 amino acids. Germline lookup yields CDR1 SGHAT and CDR2 FQNNGV. V dropped 7 bases and J dropped 6 bases, with 25 bases sitting between them. CDR3 bases: TGTGCCAGCATCCTTCGGACGGAAGTTATCGGTGCAAACACCATATATTTT. It translates to CASILRTEVIGANTIYF.

V is TRBV13 and J is TRBJ2-2; possible D gene TRBD2, 5 bases. Between the trimmed V and J ends, which lost 0 bases and 5 bases, there was a span of 13 bases. The CDR3 consists of 16 residues. CDR1 is PRHDT and CDR2 is FYEKMQ in the germline V gene (reference sequence). The CDR3 is CASSLGLTKGTGELFF. CDR3 bases: TGTGCCAGCAGCTTAGGTCTGACTAAAGGGACCGGGGAGCTGTTTTTT.

This rearrangement joins TRBV6-6 to TRBJ1-1; TRBD1 might be the D (5 bases). The V gene lost 4 bases and the J gene lost 1 base, with 7 bases spanning the gap. CDR1 MNHNY and CDR2 SVGAGI come from the germline V gene (reference sequence). The length of the CDR3 is 13 residues. In nucleotides, the CDR3 is TGTGCCAGCAGTTCTGGGGGGAACACTGAAGCTTTCTTT. It codes for CASSSGGNTEAFF.

Regarding this clone: The identical CDR3 is also encoded by other nucleotide sequences in the sample. The gene calls are TRBV30 and TRBJ1-2; TRBD1 matches at 7 bases. CDR1 is GTSNPN and CDR2 is SVGIG in the germline V gene (reference sequence). This CDR3 contains 13 residues. Unmatched junction bases numbered 5, after V lost 3 bases and J lost 4 bases. As DNA, the CDR3 is TGTGCCTGGAGCACAGGGGCCACCTATGGCTACACCTTC. This sequence encodes CAWSTGATYGYTF.

Note on this clone: Other DNA sequences in this sample translate to the same CDR3. The chain employs TRBV5-1 and TRBJ2-3, with a possible D match to TRBD2 (5 bases). The ends were cut back, 3 bases at V and 6 bases at J, with 11 bases in the middle. Germline V CDR1 and CDR2: SGHRS, YFSETQ. This CDR3 comprises 13 residues. The CDR3 DNA reads as TGCGCCAGCAGCTCGGGATTCTCCGATACGCAGTATTTT. It codes for CASSSGFSDTQYF.

The V gene is TRBV9, the J gene TRBJ2-2, with 7 bases that match TRBD2. The germline CDR1 and CDR2 sequences are SGDLS and YYNGEE. CDR3 length equals 15 residues. Trimming took 3 bases from V and 5 from J; bases not matched to a gene: 7. The CDR3 nucleotides are TGTGCCAGCAGCGGACGCGGGGGAGAGACCGGGGAGCTGTTTTTT. Encoded protein: CASSGRGGETGELFF.

The J gene is TRBJ2-7, the V gene TRBV30; 8 bases match TRBD1. The length of the CDR3 is 14 residues. The germline CDR1 and CDR2 sequences are GTSNPN and SVGIG (reference sequence). V was pared by 0 bases and J by 6 bases, with 7 bases of the junction left unmatched. The CDR3 coding sequence is TGTGCCTGGAGTGTATTACGACAGGGGTCCGAGCAGTACTTC. It is translated as CAWSVLRQGSEQYF.

The J gene is TRBJ1-2, the V gene TRBV6-1; D not certain. CDR1 is MNHNS, CDR2 SASEGT, per germline. This CDR3 region has 15 residues. The V end was cut by 4 bases, the J end by 5 bases, with 17 bases between. CDR3 protein: CASSGATRAEYGYTF. CDR3 bases: TGTGCCAGCAGTGGAGCGACAAGGGCGGAATATGGCTACACCTTC.

The chain links TRBV7-2 to TRBJ2-3; D possibly corresponds to TRBD2 (5 bases). The ends were cut back, 7 bases at V and 4 bases at J, with 18 bases in the middle. There are 15 residues in the CDR3. Germline CDR1 is SGHTA and CDR2 is FQGNSA. The CDR3 DNA sequence: TGTGCCAGCACCCTTATACTAGATTTGGCAGATACGCAGTATTTT. This sequence encodes CASTLILDLADTQYF. The complete variable domain, with remaining parts taken from reference TRBV7-2 and TRBJ2-3, reads GAGVSQSPSNKVTEKGKDVELRCDPISGHTALYWYRQSLGQGLEFLIYFQGNSAPDKSGLPSDRFSAERTGGSVSTLTIQRTQQEDSAVYLCASTLILDLADTQYFGPGTRLTVL.

The chain joins TRBV6-1 to TRBJ1-5; weak D call: TRBD1 (5 bases). Trimming cost V 10 bases and J 3 bases, with 13 bases left between them. CDR1 is MNHNS, CDR2 SASEGT, per germline. The CDR3 is 13 amino acids. CDR3 DNA sequence: TGTGCCACCTTTGTAGGGGTCAATCAGCCCCAGCATTTT. Translation gives CATFVGVNQPQHF.

The chain recombines TRBV15 with TRBJ2-1; 16 bases are a match to TRBD2. V trimming: 3 bases; J trimming: 9 bases; junction bases outside the gene matches: 5. CDR1 and CDR2 from the germline V gene are LNHNV and YYDKDF (reference sequence). This CDR3 is 16 amino acids long. This chain's CDR3 is CATSSGTSGGATEQFF. The CDR3 DNA follows: TGTGCCACCAGCAGTGGGACTAGCGGGGGGGCCACTGAGCAGTTCTTC.

To note about this clone: This specimen includes other DNA sequences encoding the same CDR3. The chain links TRBV7-2 to TRBJ1-1, with D tentatively TRBD1 (5 bases). Germline loops: CDR1 SGHTA, CDR2 FQGNSA. This CDR3 has 13 amino acids. Trimming shortened V by 5 bases and J by 1 base, and 8 bases separated the two germline ends. As DNA, the CDR3 is TGTGCCAGCAGCCTACAGGCGAACACTGAAGCTTTCTTT. Amino acids: CASSLQANTEAFF.